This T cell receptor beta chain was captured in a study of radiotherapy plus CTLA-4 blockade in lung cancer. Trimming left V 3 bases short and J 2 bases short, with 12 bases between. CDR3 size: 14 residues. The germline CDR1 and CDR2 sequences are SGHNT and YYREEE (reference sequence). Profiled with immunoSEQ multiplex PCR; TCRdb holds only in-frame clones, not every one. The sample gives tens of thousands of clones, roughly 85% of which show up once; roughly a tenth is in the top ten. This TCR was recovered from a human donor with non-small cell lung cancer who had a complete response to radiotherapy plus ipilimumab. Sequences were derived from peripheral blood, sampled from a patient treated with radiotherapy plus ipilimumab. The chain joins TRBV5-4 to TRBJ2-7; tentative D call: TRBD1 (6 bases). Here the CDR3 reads CASSSRDITYEQYF. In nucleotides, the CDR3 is TGTGCCAGCAGCTCCCGGGACATAACCTACGAGCAGTACTTC.